One and the same sample provided the 7 T cell receptor beta chains below, sequenced in a study of blood T cell repertoires in COVID-19. Profiling relied on immunoSEQ multiplex PCR, and the TCRdb table lists in-frame clones only, not all of them. Of 200,000 to 300,000 clones in the sample, 80% to 90% were seen once. Material: peripheral blood. The receptors shown here come from a young man with active or convalescent COVID-19.

The chain recombines TRBV2 with TRBJ2-7, with TRBD1 matching over 10 bases. J lost 4 bases, V lost 7 bases, and 7 bases had no gene match. CDR1 SNHLY and CDR2 FYNNEI come from the germline V gene. This CDR3 spans 14 amino acids. CDR3 loop: CASKKTGGAYEQYF. CDR3 nucleotide sequence: TGTGCCAGCAAAAAGACAGGGGGCGCGTACGAGCAGTACTTC. The whole variable domain, filled in from reference TRBV2 and TRBJ2-7, reads EPEVTQTPSHQVTQMGQEVILRCVPISNHLYFYWYRQILGQKVEFLVSFYNNEISEKSEIFDDQFSVERPDGSNFTLKIRSTKLEDSAMYFCASKKTGGAYEQYFGPGTRLTVT.

The rearrangement joins TRBV6-2 or TRBV6-3 to TRBJ1-6, with D possibly being TRBD1 (6 bases). The CDR3 contains 20 residues. The germline V gene has CDR1 MNHEY and CDR2 SVGEGT. V dropped 2 bases and J dropped 0 bases, with 20 bases sitting between them. The CDR3 protein is CASSYPWGGLIRSYNSPLHF. Written as DNA, the CDR3 is TGTGCCAGCAGTTACCCCTGGGGGGGCCTTATTCGCTCCTATAATTCACCCCTCCACTTT.

This clone was counted once. At one end the junction does not follow the germline gene, possibly because of a read error. The chain carries TRBV4-2 and TRBJ2-3, with D tentatively TRBD2 (5 bases). The CDR3 totals 13 residues. Germline CDR1 and CDR2: LGHNA and YNFKEQ. In DNA, the CDR3 is TGTGCCAGCAGCCAAGATCTACGGAGGAATTTTAATTTT. It translates to CASSQDLRRNFNF.

Here the CDR3 DNA reads TGTGCCAGCTCACCTCAACACAGGGACACTGAAGCTTTCTTT. Its protein product is CASSPQHRDTEAFF. This chain uses TRBV18 with TRBJ1-1; possible D gene TRBD1, 6 bases. The CDR3 totals 14 residues. Germline lookup yields CDR1 KGHSH and CDR2 LQKENI. Trimming stripped 3 bases from V and 3 bases from J, with 11 bases between.

The chain carries TRBV6-5 and TRBJ2-1; 10 bases align to TRBD2. From germline, CDR1 is MNHEY and CDR2 SVGAGI. Trimming removed 7 bases from V and 2 bases from J; junction bases left unmatched: 5. CDR3 size: 15 residues. CDR3: CASNLAGETYNEQFF. In DNA, the CDR3 is TGTGCCAGCAATCTAGCGGGGGAGACCTACAATGAGCAGTTCTTC.

V usage is TRBV19 and J usage is TRBJ1-5, with TRBD1 matching 8 bases. CDR1 and CDR2 from the germline V gene are LNHDA and SQIVND (reference sequence). V shed 5 bases and J 0 bases; nucleotides not matched to a gene: 9. The CDR3 spans 17 residues. CDR3 nucleotides: TGTGCCAGTAGTGGGGGTCGACAGGGGTATAGCAATCAGCCCCAGCATTTT. It translates to CASSGGRQGYSNQPQHF.

V usage is TRBV7-9 and J usage is TRBJ1-4; tentative D call: TRBD1 (5 bases). V lost 5 bases and J 14 bases, leaving 18 bases between the germline ends. CDR1 and CDR2 (germline): SEHNR, FQNEAQ (reference sequence). The CDR3 totals 13 residues. DNA for the CDR3: TGTGCCAGCAGCCCCGGGACTTCCTGGTCCCTGTTTTTT. Translating gives CASSPGTSWSLFF.